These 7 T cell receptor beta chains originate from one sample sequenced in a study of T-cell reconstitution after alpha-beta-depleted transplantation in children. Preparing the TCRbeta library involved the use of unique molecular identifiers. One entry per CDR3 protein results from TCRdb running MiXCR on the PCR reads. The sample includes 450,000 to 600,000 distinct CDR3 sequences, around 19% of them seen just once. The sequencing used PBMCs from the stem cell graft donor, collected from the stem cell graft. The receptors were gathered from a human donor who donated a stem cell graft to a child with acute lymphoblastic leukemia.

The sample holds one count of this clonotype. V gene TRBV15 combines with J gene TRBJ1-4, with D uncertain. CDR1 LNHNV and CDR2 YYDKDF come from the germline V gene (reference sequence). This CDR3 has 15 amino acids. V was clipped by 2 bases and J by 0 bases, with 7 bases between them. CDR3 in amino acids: CATSRYTATNEKLFF. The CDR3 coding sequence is TGTGCCACCAGCAGATACACTGCAACTAATGAAAAACTGTTTTTT.

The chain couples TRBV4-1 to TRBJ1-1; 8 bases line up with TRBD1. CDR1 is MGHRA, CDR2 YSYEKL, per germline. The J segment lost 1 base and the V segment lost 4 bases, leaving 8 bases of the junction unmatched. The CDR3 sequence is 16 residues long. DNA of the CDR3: TGCGCCAGCAGCCCTAGGACAGGGAGGGGGAACACTGAAGCTTTCTTT. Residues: CASSPRTGRGNTEAFF.

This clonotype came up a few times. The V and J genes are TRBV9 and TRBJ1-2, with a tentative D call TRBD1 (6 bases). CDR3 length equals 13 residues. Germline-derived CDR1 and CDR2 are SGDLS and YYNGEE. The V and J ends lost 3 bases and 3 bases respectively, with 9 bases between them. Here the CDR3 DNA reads TGTGCCAGCAGCGCCACAGGGTACTATGGCTACACCTTC. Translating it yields CASSATGYYGYTF.

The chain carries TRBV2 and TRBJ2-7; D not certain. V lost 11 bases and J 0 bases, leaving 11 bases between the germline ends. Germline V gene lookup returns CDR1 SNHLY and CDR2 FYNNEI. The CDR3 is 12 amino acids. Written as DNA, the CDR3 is TGTGCCGGCTCACAAAGCTCCTACGAGCAGTACTTC. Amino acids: CAGSQSSYEQYF.

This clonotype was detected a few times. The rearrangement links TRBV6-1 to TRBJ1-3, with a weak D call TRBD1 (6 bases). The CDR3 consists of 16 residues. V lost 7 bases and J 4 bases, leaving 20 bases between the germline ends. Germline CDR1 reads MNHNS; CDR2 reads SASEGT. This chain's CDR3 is CASKRGGAKPGNTIYF. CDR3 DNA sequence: TGTGCCAGCAAAAGGGGGGGGGCCAAGCCAGGAAACACCATATATTTT.

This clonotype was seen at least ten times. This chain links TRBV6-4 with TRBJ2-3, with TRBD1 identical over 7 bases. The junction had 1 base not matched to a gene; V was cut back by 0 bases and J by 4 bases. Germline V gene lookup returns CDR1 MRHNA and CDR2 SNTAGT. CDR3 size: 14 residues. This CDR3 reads CASSDSTGPDTQYF. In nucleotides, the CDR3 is TGTGCCAGCAGTGACTCGACAGGGCCAGATACGCAGTATTTT.

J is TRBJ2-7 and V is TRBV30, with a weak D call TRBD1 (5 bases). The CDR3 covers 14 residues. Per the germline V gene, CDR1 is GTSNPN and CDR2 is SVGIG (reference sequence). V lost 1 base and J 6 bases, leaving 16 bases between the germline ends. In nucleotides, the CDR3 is TGTGCCTGGAGTGCCATGACAGCTACGGGCGAGCAGTACTTC. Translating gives CAWSAMTATGEQYF.